Included here is one TCR beta chain sequence, with context. This sample is part of a study of blood T cell repertoires in COVID-19. About the study: Spain, Italy and the United States supplied samples that represented acute and convalescent COVID-19. In each case, the material was cDNA or gDNA derived from T cells, B-cell-depleted T cells, or PBMCs.

Original analysis: It was from reference gene primer amplification that nucleated cell counts were estimated. Assay used: immunoSEQ multiplex PCR; TCRdb lists only in-frame clones, some missing. The V and J calls and clone size were taken over from that table, and D and trimming were inferred from the DNA. The sample records about 190,000 clones, around 78% being singletons. The sequence came from an elderly woman with active or convalescent COVID-19. Material for sequencing was peripheral blood.

CDR3: CASSETGHSTIYF. DNA for the CDR3: TGTGCCAGCAGTGAAACTGGACACTCCACCATATATTTT. The V and J genes are TRBV6-1 and TRBJ1-3, with D tentatively TRBD1 (5 bases). V lost 2 bases, J lost 9 bases, and 11 bases lay in between. Per germline, CDR1 MNHNS and CDR2 SASEGT. The CDR3 runs to 13 residues.